This T cell receptor (beta chain) derives from a study of T cells in Graves' hyperthyroidism and ophthalmopathy (dated by TCRdb to about 2019). Regarding the complete study: Peripheral blood samples were taken at the time of initial diagnosis, prior to any treatment. To identify distinguishing TCR V-J signatures, a discovery cohort of 95 to 100 patients was used, comprising 43 with Graves' ophthalmopathy and 57 with stable Graves' hyperthyroidism. Prospective prediction of ophthalmopathy was tested in an independent validation cohort consisting of about 19 hyperthyroidism patients and over 15 patients who later progressed to ophthalmopathy. For training and testing, the 80 to 100 patients in the discovery cohort were randomly divided in a 7:3 ratio. In more than 5 Graves' hyperthyroidism patients, the study also compared T-cell repertoires from thyroid tissue with T-cell repertoires from blood. Once sampling was done, hyperthyroidism patients were given methimazole at a starting dose of 30 mg daily, whereas ophthalmopathy patients were given high-dose intravenous methylprednisolone. The paper reports TCR Vbeta CDR3 sequencing of more than 120 peripheral blood samples: 43 ophthalmopathy, fewer than 80 hyperthyroidism and around 17 progressor patients. Study-wide findings and limitations: In validation, the model predicted progression to ophthalmopathy with approximately 70% sensitivity and about 72% specificity, a median of approximately 6.7 months before onset. No statistical method was used to set the sample size in advance, and investigators knew the group allocation. Blood samples also contained most of the expanded thyroid clonotypes (frequency above 0.001), which suggests that blood repertoires may reflect thyroid immune responses. In cross-validation, a model built on a 13 V-J signature told ophthalmopathy apart from stable hyperthyroidism with roughly 87% sensitivity and approximately 84% specificity, and in testing the same model reached 80%/75%.

The TCR beta CDR3 regions were amplified from RNA transcripts. The first round of RT-PCR for the TCR CDR3 was performed with the HTBI primer set and the Qiagen OneStep RT-PCR kit. Libraries were constructed in a second round of multiplex PCR, after which size selection and purification were carried out. Paired-end sequencing of the libraries was performed with 100 bp reads on an Illumina HiSeq2000. The original methods were these. SOAPnuke was used to process the raw data, removing reads that contained adapters or uncalled bases, had a mean Phred below 15, or lacked an exact match to the constant primer or identifier. High-quality paired reads were merged using COPE v1.2.5, and each unique nucleotide sequence was defined as a clonotype. Clonotypes were aligned to IMGT TRBV, TRBD and TRBJ reference segments using MiTCR v1.1. The analysis included only V-J combinations with a frequency above 0.0001, which together covered 99% to 99.2% of the repertoires. The TCS score was defined as the ratio of F50 (clonal expansion) to E x V (chaos), calculated using BLOSUM62-based TCRdist between CDR3 peptides within each V-J. Welch's t-statistics and random forest reduced just over 500 V-J features to 10 to 15, which were used in a naive Bayes classifier (R e1071). The public sequencing data were trimmed at Q25 with fastp and processed into clonotypes with MiXCR by TCRdb, which kept only in-frame beta chains. Records with the same CDR3 protein are collapsed into one entry carrying the most frequent genes and DNA. The V and J calls, along with clone size, are taken from TCRdb and not from the paper's own processing. In this sample the table shows under 550,000 distinct CDR3 sequences, approximately 20% of which occur a single time. Approximately 48% of the sample is in the top ten clones.

This clonotype was counted between two and nine times. Which antigen it targets is not known. One base away there is no much larger clone; base qualities are not given. In the ophthalmopathy patients, disease was moderately to severely active, with a Clinical Activity Score of 3 or more, a NOSPECS grade of 4 or more, and a duration of less than 3 months. The study excluded patients with uncontrolled infections, other autoimmune diseases, pregnancy or lactation. Diagnoses were based on clinical symptoms, serum thyroxine and TRAb, thyroid ultrasound and orbital computed tomography. Ficoll-Paque density gradient centrifugation was used to isolate PBMCs from 9.5 to 10 ml of fresh peripheral blood. Total RNA was extracted using Trizol reagent, and RNA quality was assessed on an Agilent 2100 Bioanalyzer. The source is a man in his forties or fifties with Graves' ophthalmopathy. Sequencing input: blood.

In nucleotides, the sequence is TGTGCCAGCAGTTACGGAGGTTCTGGGGCCTACGAGCAGTACTTC. It is translated as CASSYGGSGAYEQYF. The rearrangement combines TRBV6-2 or TRBV6-3 with TRBJ2-7; the best D guess is TRBD2, with 5 bases matching. Reading the germline V gene gives CDR1 MNHEY and CDR2 SVGEGT. The CDR3 runs 15 residues from the cysteine to the phenylalanine. CDR3 DNA is the only sequence kept; it has 45 bases, read in frame from the first base. Between the V and J ends, shortened by 2 bases and 2 bases respectively, the junction contains 13 bases.